The T cell receptor beta chain described here comes from a study of T cells in Graves' hyperthyroidism and ophthalmopathy (dated by TCRdb to the late 2010s). Broadly, across the study: Peripheral blood samples were taken at initial diagnosis, before any treatment was given. TCR V-J signatures able to tell the groups apart were searched for in a discovery cohort of around 95 patients, of whom more than 40 had Graves' ophthalmopathy and roughly 58 had stable Graves' hyperthyroidism. Prospective prediction of ophthalmopathy was tested in an independent validation cohort of 18 to 20 hyperthyroidism patients and 17 patients who later progressed to ophthalmopathy. The 95 to 100 discovery patients were randomly divided into training and test sets at a 7:3 ratio. In addition, the study compared T-cell repertoires in thyroid tissue and in blood from roughly 6 Graves' hyperthyroidism patients. After blood sampling, hyperthyroidism patients were treated with methimazole at a starting dose of 30 mg daily, and ophthalmopathy patients were treated with high-dose intravenous methylprednisolone. The paper reports TCR Vbeta CDR3 sequencing of about 140 peripheral blood samples: under 45 ophthalmopathy, 70 to 85 hyperthyroidism and approximately 17 progressor patients. Points the paper makes about the study in general: No statistical method was used to fix the sample size in advance, and group allocation was not hidden from the investigators. In validation, progression to ophthalmopathy was predicted by the model with about 70% sensitivity and 72.22% specificity, a median of 6.5 months before onset. A 13 V-J signature model separated ophthalmopathy from stable hyperthyroidism, with about 90% sensitivity and approximately 81% specificity in cross-validation and 80%/75% in testing. Most expanded thyroid clonotypes (frequency above 0.001) were also detected in blood, suggesting blood repertoires may reflect thyroid immune responses.

As regards this clonotype: The clone's antigen remains unknown. No base quality values were provided; no much bigger clone lies one nucleotide off.

Amplification of TCR beta CDR3 regions was carried out from RNA transcripts. For the first round of RT-PCR on the TCR CDR3, the HTBI primer set was used together with the Qiagen OneStep RT-PCR kit. The libraries were constructed in a second round of multiplex PCR and then size-selected and purified. Sequencing of the libraries was done on an Illumina HiSeq2000 using paired-end 100 bp reads. As for the original processing: SOAPnuke was used to process the raw data, removing reads that contained adapters or uncalled bases, had a mean Phred below 15, or lacked an exact match to the constant primer or identifier. COPE v1.2.5 was used to merge the high-quality paired reads, and each unique nucleotide sequence was defined as a clonotype. MiTCR v1.1 was used to align clonotypes to the IMGT TRBV, TRBD and TRBJ reference segments. Only V-J combinations with frequency above 0.0001, covering about 99% of repertoires, were analysed. The TCS score was defined as F50 (clonal expansion) divided by E x V (chaos), with BLOSUM62-based TCRdist calculated between CDR3 peptides within each V-J. Welch's t-statistics and random forest reduced fewer than 550 V-J features to about 12, which were used in a naive Bayes classifier (R e1071). The public reads were reanalyzed by TCRdb: fastp trimming at Q25, MiXCR alignment, in-frame beta chains only. Rows merge per CDR3 protein into single entries with the most common DNA and genes. TCRdb's processing, not the authors', yielded these V and J calls. The sample records 660,000 or so distinct CDR3 sequences, roughly 20% of which are singletons. The ten top clones hold 34% of the sample.

Ophthalmopathy patients had moderately to severely active disease, with a Clinical Activity Score of 3 or more, a NOSPECS grade of 4 or more, and a disease duration of less than 3 months. Any patient with an uncontrolled infection, another autoimmune disease, pregnancy or lactation was excluded. Clinical symptoms, serum thyroxine and TRAb, thyroid ultrasound, and orbital computed tomography formed the basis for the diagnoses. PBMCs were separated from under 12 ml of fresh peripheral blood using Ficoll-Paque density gradient centrifugation. Total RNA was extracted with Trizol reagent, and quality was checked on an Agilent 2100 Bioanalyzer. The material sequenced was blood. This clonotype was sampled from a man aged 25-45 years with Graves' ophthalmopathy.

The CDR3 protein is CASSALTSTYEQFF. The sequenced DNA: TGTGCCAGCAGCGCCCTGACATCAACCTACGAGCAGTTCTTC. The rearrangement combines TRBV7-9 with TRBJ2-7; the D gene is not confidently resolved. The J call may be incorrect, as the DNA end agrees better with TRBJ2-1. The CDR3 spans 14 residues, from the cysteine through the phenylalanine. Only CDR3 DNA is held: 42 bases, read in frame from base 1. The germline V gene (reference sequence) specifies SEHNR as CDR1 and FQNEAQ as CDR2.